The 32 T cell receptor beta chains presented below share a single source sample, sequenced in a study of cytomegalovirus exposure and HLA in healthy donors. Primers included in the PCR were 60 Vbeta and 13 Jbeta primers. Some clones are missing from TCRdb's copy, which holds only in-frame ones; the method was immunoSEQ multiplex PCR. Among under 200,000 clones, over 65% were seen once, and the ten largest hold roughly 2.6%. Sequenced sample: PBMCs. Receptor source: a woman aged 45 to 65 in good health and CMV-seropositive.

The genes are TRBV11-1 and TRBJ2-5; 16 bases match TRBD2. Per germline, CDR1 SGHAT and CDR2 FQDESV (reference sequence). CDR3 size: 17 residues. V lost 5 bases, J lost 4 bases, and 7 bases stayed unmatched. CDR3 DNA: TGTGCCAGCAGCCCGGGGACTAGCGGGGGGGCTGGAGAGACCCAGTACTTC. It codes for CASSPGTSGGAGETQYF. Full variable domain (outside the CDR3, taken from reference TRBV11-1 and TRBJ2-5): EAEVAQSPRYKITEKSQAVAFWCDPISGHATLYWYRQILGQGPELLVQFQDESVVDDSQLPKDRFSAERLKGVDSTLKIQPAELGDSAMYLCASSPGTSGGAGETQYFGPGTRLLVL.

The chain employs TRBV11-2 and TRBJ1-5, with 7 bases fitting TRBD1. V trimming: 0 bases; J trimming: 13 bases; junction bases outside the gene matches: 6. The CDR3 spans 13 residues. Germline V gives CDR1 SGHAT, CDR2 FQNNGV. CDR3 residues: CASSLEGAGGQHF. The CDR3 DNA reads TGTGCCAGCAGCTTAGAAGGGGCAGGGGGACAGCATTTT. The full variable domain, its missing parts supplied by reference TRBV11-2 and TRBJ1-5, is EAGVAQSPRYKIIEKRQSVAFWCNPISGHATLYWYQQILGQGPKLLIQFQNNGVVDDSQLPKDRFSAERLKGVDSTLKIQPAKLEDSAVYLCASSLEGAGGQHFGDGTRLSIL.

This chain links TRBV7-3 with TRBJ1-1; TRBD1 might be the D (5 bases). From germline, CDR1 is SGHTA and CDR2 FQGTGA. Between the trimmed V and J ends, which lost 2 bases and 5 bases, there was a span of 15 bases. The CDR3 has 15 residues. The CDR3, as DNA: TGTGCCAGCAGCTTATCGACGACGGGGGGAACTGAAGCTTTCTTT. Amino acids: CASSLSTTGGTEAFF.

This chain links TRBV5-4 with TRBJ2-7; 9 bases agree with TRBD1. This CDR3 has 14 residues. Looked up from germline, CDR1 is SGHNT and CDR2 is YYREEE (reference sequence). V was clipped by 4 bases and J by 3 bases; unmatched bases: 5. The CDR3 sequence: CASSRDREVYEQYF. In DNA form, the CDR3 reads TGTGCCAGCAGCCGGGACAGGGAGGTCTACGAGCAGTACTTC.

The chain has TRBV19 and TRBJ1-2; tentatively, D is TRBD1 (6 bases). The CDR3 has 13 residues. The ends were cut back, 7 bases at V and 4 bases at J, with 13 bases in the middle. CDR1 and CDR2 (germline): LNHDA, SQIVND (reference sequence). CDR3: CASKVDSRYGYTF. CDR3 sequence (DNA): TGTGCCAGTAAAGTGGACAGCCGCTATGGCTACACCTTC.

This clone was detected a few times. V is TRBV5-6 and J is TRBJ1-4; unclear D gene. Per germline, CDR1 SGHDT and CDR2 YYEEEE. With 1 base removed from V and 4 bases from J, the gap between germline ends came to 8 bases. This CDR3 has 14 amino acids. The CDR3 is CASSLRENNEKLFF. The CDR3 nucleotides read TGTGCCAGCAGCTTGCGAGAAAATAATGAAAAACTGTTTTTT.

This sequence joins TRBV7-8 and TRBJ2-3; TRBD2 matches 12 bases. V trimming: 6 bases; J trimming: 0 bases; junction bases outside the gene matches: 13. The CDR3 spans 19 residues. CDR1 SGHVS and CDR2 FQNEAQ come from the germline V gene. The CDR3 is CASSSGGLAGGPSTDTQYF. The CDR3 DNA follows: TGTGCCAGCAGTTCAGGAGGGCTAGCGGGGGGGCCTAGCACAGATACGCAGTATTTT.

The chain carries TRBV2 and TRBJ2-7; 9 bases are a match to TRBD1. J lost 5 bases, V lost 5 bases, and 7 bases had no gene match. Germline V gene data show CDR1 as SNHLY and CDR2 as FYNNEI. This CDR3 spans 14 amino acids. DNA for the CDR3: TGTGCCAGCAGTCCAACCGGGACAGGGAACGAGCAGTACTTC. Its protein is CASSPTGTGNEQYF.

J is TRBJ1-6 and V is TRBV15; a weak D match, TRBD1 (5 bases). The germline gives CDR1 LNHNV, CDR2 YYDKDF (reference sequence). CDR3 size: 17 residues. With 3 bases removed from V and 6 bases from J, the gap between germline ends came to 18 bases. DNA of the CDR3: TGTGCCACCAGCAGTGCCCTCCATAGGGGAGGTAATTCACCCCTCCACTTT. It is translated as CATSSALHRGGNSPLHF.

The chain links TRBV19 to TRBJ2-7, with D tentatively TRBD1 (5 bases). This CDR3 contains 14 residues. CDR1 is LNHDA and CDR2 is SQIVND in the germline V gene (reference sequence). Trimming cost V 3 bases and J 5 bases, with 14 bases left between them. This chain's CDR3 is CASSIVGRVHEQYF. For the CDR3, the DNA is TGTGCCAGTAGTATCGTTGGCAGGGTCCACGAGCAGTACTTC. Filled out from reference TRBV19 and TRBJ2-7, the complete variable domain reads DGGITQSPKYLFRKEGQNVTLSCEQNLNHDAMYWYRQDPGQGLRLIYYSQIVNDFQKGDIAEGYSVSREKKESFPLTVTSAQKNPTAFYLCASSIVGRVHEQYFGPGTRLTVT.

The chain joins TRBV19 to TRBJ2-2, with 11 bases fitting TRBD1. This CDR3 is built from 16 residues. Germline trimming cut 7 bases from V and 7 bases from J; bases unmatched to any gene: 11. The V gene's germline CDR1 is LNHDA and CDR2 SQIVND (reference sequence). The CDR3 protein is CASNYGQGARFGELFF. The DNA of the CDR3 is TGTGCCAGTAACTACGGACAGGGGGCTCGTTTCGGGGAGCTGTTTTTT.

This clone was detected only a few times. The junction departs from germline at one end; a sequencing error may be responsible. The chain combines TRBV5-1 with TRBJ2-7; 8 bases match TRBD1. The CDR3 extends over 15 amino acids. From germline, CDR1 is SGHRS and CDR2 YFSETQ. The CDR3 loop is CASSYRTGWTYEQYF. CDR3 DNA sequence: TGTGCCAGCAGCTACAGGACAGGGTGGACCTACGAGCAGTACTTC.

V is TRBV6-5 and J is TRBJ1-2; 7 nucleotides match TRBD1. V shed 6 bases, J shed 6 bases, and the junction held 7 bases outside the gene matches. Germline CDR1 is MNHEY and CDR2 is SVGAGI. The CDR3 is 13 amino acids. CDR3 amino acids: CASSSTGVDGYTF. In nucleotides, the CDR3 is TGTGCCAGCAGCTCCACAGGGGTGGATGGCTACACCTTC.

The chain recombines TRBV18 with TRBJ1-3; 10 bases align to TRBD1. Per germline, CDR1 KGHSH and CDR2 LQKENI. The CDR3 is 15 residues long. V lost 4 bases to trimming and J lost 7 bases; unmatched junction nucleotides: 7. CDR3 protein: CASSLPGQGTNTIYF. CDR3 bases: TGTGCCAGCTCACTCCCGGGACAGGGGACCAACACCATATATTTT. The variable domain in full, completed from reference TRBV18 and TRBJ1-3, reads NAGVMQNPRHLVRRRGQEARLRCSPMKGHSHVYWYRQLPEEGLKFMVYLQKENIIDESGMPKERFSAEFPKEGPSILRIQQVVRGDSAAYFCASSLPGQGTNTIYFGEGSWLTVV.

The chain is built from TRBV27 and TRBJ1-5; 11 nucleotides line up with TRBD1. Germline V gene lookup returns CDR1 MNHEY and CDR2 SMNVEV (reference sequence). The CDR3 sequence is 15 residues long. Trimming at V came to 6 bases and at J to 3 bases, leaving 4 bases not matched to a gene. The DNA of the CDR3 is TGTGCCAGCAGGGTTGGACAGGGGGCCAATCAGCCCCAGCATTTT. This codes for CASRVGQGANQPQHF.

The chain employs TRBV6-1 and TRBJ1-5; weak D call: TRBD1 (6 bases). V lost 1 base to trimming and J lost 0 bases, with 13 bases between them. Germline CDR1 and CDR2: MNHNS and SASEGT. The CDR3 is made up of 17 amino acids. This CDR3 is CASSEGTAPYSNQPQHF. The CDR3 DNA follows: TGTGCCAGCAGTGAAGGGACAGCCCCCTATAGCAATCAGCCCCAGCATTTT.

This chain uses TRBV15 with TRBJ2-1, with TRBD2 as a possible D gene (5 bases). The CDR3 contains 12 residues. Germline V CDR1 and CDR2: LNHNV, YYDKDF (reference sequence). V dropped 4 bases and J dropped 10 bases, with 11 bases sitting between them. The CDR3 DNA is TGTGCCACCAGCAAGGCCCAGCGGGAGCAGTTCTTC. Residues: CATSKAQREQFF.

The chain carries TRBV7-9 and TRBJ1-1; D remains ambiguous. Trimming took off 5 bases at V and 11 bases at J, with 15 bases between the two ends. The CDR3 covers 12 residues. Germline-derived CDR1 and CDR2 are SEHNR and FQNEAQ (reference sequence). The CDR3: CASSPGGGHAFF. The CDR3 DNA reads TGTGCCAGCAGCCCGGGCGGAGGGCACGCTTTCTTT.

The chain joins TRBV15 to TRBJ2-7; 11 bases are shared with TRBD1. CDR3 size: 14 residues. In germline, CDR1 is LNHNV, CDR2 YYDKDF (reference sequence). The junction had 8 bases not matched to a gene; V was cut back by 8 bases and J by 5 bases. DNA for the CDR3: TGTGCCACCCGCCTAGGGACAGGGGGTGACGAGCAGTACTTC. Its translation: CATRLGTGGDEQYF.

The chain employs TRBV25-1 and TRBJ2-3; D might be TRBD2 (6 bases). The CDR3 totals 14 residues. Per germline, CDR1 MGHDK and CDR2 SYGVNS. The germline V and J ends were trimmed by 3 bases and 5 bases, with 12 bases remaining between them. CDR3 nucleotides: TGTGCCAGCAGTGACGTGGGGGGACGAGATACGCAGTATTTT. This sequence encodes CASSDVGGRDTQYF.

CDR3 sequence (DNA): TGCGCCAGCAGCCCGCCGGCGGGGGGCACAGATACGCAGTATTTT. As protein: CASSPPAGGTDTQYF. The J gene is TRBJ2-3, the V gene TRBV5-1; 7 bases are a match to TRBD2. This CDR3 has 15 amino acids. Germline CDR1 and CDR2: SGHRS and YFSETQ. The J segment lost 1 base and the V segment lost 4 bases, leaving 6 bases of the junction unmatched.

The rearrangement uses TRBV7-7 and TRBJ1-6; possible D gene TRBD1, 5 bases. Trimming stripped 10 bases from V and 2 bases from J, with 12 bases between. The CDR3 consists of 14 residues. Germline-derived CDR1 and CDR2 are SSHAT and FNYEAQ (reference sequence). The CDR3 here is CATQGGPYNSPLHF. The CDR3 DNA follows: TGTGCCACGCAGGGAGGGCCCTATAATTCACCCCTCCACTTT.

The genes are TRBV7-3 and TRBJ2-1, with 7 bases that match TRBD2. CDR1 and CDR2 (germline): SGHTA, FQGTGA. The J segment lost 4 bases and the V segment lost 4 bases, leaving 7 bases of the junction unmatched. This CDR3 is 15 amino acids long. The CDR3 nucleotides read TGTGCCAGCAGCTACTCTAGCGGAGTTTACAATGAGCAGTTCTTC. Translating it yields CASSYSSGVYNEQFF.

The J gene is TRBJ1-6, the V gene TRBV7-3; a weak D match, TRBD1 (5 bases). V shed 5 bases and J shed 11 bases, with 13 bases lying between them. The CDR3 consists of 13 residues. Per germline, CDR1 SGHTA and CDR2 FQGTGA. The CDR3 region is CASSRGAGAPLHF. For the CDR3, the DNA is TGTGCCAGCAGCCGGGGAGCGGGGGCACCCCTCCACTTT.

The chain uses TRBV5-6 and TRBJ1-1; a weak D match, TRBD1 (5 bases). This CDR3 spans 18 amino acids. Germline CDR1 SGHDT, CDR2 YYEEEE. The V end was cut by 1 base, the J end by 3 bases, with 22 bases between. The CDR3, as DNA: TGTGCCAGCAGCTTGAGATACCGAGCAGCAGGGCAGGACACTGAAGCTTTCTTT. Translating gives CASSLRYRAAGQDTEAFF.

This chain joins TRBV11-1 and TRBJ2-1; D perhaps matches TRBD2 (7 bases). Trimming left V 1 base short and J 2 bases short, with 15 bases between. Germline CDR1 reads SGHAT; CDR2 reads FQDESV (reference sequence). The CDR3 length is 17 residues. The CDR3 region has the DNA TGTGCCAGCAGCTTAGGAGGGGGGGCTGGAACCTACAATGAGCAGTTCTTC. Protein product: CASSLGGGAGTYNEQFF.

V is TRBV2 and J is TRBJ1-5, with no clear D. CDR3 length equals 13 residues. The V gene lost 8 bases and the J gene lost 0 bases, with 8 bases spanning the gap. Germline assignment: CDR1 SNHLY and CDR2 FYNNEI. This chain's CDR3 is CASDPGSNQPQHF. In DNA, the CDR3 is TGTGCCAGCGATCCGGGTAGCAATCAGCCCCAGCATTTT.

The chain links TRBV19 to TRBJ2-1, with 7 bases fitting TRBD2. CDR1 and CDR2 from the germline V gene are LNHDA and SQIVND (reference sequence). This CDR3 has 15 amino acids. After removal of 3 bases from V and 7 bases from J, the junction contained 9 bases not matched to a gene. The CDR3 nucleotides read TGTGCCAGTAGTATTACGGCTAGCGGCCCTAATGAGCAGTTCTTC. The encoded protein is CASSITASGPNEQFF.

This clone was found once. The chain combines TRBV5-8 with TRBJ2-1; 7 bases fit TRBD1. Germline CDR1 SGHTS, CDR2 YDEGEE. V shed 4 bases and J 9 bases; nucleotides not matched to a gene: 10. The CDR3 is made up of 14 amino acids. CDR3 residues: CASSAFQTGSEQFF. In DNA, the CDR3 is TGTGCCAGCAGCGCCTTCCAGACAGGGTCTGAGCAGTTCTTC.

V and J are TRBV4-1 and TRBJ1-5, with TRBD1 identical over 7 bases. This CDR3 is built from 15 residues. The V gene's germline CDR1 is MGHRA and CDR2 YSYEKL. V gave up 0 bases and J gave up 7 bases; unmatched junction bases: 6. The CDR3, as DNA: TGCGCCAGCAGCCAAGAAGGGGGCCTTCGACAGCCCCAGCATTTT. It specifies CASSQEGGLRQPQHF.

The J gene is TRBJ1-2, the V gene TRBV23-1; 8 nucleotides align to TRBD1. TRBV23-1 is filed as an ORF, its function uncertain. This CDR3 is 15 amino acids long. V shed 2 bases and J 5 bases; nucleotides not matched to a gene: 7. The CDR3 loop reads CASSQDQGARYGYTF. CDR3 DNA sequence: TGCGCCAGCAGTCAAGACCAGGGGGCTAGGTATGGCTACACCTTC.

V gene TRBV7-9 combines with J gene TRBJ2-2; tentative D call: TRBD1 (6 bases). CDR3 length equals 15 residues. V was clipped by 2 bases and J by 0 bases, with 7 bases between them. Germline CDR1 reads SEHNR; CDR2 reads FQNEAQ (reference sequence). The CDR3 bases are TGTGCCAGCAGCTTACAGGGGACGAACACCGGGGAGCTGTTTTTT. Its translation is CASSLQGTNTGELFF. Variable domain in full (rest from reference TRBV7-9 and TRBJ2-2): DTGVSQNPRHKITKRGQNVTFRCDPISEHNRLYWYRQTLGQGPEFLTYFQNEAQLEKSRLLSDRFSAERPKGSFSTLEIQRTEQGDSAMYLCASSLQGTNTGELFFGEGSRLTVL.